This TCR beta chain was found in a study of identical twins. Findings and limits, study-wide: Twin sharing of out-of-frame TCR alpha was underestimated by models in monozygotic pairs. When twins shared out-of-frame alpha sequences, those sequences had excess low generation probability.

As for this clonotype: Its antigen is currently unknown.

Germline CDR1 LNHNV, CDR2 YYDKDF (reference sequence). J lost 5 bases, V lost 3 bases, and 10 bases had no gene match. The CDR3 covers 17 residues. Template switching (which added a universal primer site) was used, and cDNA carried unique molecular identifiers. TCRdb redid the calling of the 5' RACE reads with MiXCR, one entry per CDR3 protein. This table has nearly 250,000 distinct CDR3 sequences, 5.5% to 7% appearing once. The data were also submitted as part of a second study, on yellow fever vaccine responses in identical twins. That paper notes: Vaccine-induced T cell responses in twins were reportedly observed to appear partly convergent, partly personalized.

This receptor was obtained from a woman younger than 35 in good health. Material: memory (CD45RO+) T cells sorted from blood. The chain employs TRBV15 and TRBJ2-2; 9 bases are a match to TRBD1. The CDR3 spells CATSRIFTGGATGELFF. The CDR3 nucleotides are TGTGCCACCAGCAGGATCTTTACAGGGGGCGCAACCGGGGAGCTGTTTTTT. Filled out from reference TRBV15 and TRBJ2-2, the complete variable domain reads DAMVIQNPRYQVTQFGKPVTLSCSQTLNHNVMYWYQQKSSQAPKLLFHYYDKDFNNEADTPDNFQSRRPNTSFCFLDIRSPGLGDTAMYLCATSRIFTGGATGELFFGEGSRLTVL.